This is a list of T cell receptor beta chains from one sample in a study of shared clonotypes between healthy human individuals. This table comes from immunoSEQ multiplex PCR, and its TCRdb copy is limited to in-frame clones, with some not included. The sample shows about 1 million clones, about 75% of them seen only once. Sequenced: memory CD4+ T cells sorted from blood. Every receptor here comes from a man in his late teens or twenties in good health. CDR3s include the opening cysteine and the closing phenylalanine or tryptophan. The D gene is left open where the match is weak. Only part of the rows carry a size: once, few, many, or a class if the clone is expanded.

>TRBV4-3|TRBJ1-4|many|-
TGCGCCAGCAGCCAAGACCAGGGACGGTTTAATGAAAAACTGTTTTTT
CASSQDQGRFNEKLFF
>TRBV7-8|TRBJ2-3|-|-
TGTGCCAGCAGCTTATCCGGAAGCACAGATACGCAGTATTTT
CASSLSGSTDTQYF
>TRBV19|TRBJ2-2|-|-
TGTGCCAGTAGAGGATCGGGGAAGAACACCGGGGAGCTGTTTTTT
CASRGSGKNTGELFF
>TRBV28|TRBJ2-1|-|-
TGTGCCATCAAAACGTCTGGGGTTAATGAGCAGTTCTTC
CAIKTSGVNEQFF
>TRBV27|TRBJ1-2|-|-
TGTGCCAGCAGTCGCTCCGGGACACCCTGGGGCTACACCTTC
CASSRSGTPWGYTF
>TRBV6-6|TRBJ2-7|-|-
TGTGCCAGCAGTTACCCCGCCTACGAGCAGTACTTC
CASSYPAYEQYF
>TRBV4-1|TRBJ1-2|-|TRBD1
TGCGCCAGCAGACGGACAGGGATTGAGTATGGCTACACCTTC
CASRRTGIEYGYTF
>TRBV6-1|TRBJ1-5|few|TRBD1
TGTGCCAGCAGTACGCAGGGGGCCGGGGATCAGCCCCAGCATTTT
CASSTQGAGDQPQHF
>TRBV30|TRBJ2-5|once|-
TGTGCCTGGAGGGCGGGGGGACAGGAGACCCAGTACTTC
CAWRAGGQETQYF
>TRBV18|TRBJ1-1|-|TRBD1
TGTGCCAGCTCACTAAATGGACAGGGGAACACTGAAGCTTTCTTT
CASSLNGQGNTEAFF
>TRBV30|TRBJ1-6|-|-
TGTGCCTGGAGTGAGCAGAATAATTCACCCCTCCACTTT
CAWSEQNNSPLHF
>TRBV11-2|TRBJ2-2|-|-
TGTGCCAGCAGCTTAAAGGGAAACACCGGGGAGCTGTTTTTT
CASSLKGNTGELFF
>TRBV7-2|TRBJ2-7|-|-
TGTGCCAGCAGCCCCTATTCAACCTACGAGCAGTACTTC
CASSPYSTYEQYF
>TRBV5-1|TRBJ2-5|-|TRBD2
TGCGCCAGCAGCATGACTAGCGGGGGCCCCGGGGAGACCCAGTACTTC
CASSMTSGGPGETQYF
>TRBV6-1|TRBJ2-1|few|TRBD2
TGTGCCAGCAGTCGTCTAGCGGGAAGGAATGAGCAGTTCTTC
CASSRLAGRNEQFF
>TRBV25-1|TRBJ1-2|few|-
TGTGCCAGCAGTGAGACAGGATCTTTCTATGGCTACACCTTC
CASSETGSFYGYTF
>TRBV7-9|TRBJ2-1|-|-
TGTGCCAGCAGCTTAGGGGAAGACAATGAGCAGTTCTTC
CASSLGEDNEQFF
>TRBV19|TRBJ1-5|-|-
TGTGCCAGTAGCCAGTCTGGACAGCCCCAGCATTTT
CASSQSGQPQHF
>TRBV9|TRBJ1-6|-|-
TGTGCCAGCAGCGTAGGGATGCTGTGGAATTCACCCCTCCACTTT
CASSVGMLWNSPLHF
>TRBV7-9|TRBJ1-6|-|TRBD1
TGTGCCAGCAGGGACAGGGTAGGATCACCCCTCCACTTT
CASRDRVGSPLHF
>TRBV5-1|TRBJ2-2|-|TRBD1
TGCGCCAGCAGCTCCGGACAGGGGAACACCGGGGAGCTGTTTTTT
CASSSGQGNTGELFF
>TRBV30|TRBJ2-3|once|TRBD2
TGTGCCGGAACCGGGACTAGCGGGAAGGGGGGGCCTAGCACAGATACGCAGTATTTT
CAGTGTSGKGGPSTDTQYF
>TRBV30|TRBJ1-5|few|-
TGTGCCTGGAGTGTACTATCGGGTATCAATCAGCCCCAGCATTTT
CAWSVLSGINQPQHF
>TRBV7-9|TRBJ1-1|-|TRBD1
TGTGCCAGCAGCTTTGGGCGGGACAGGGACACTGAAGCTTTCTTT
CASSFGRDRDTEAFF
>TRBV5-6|TRBJ2-2|-|TRBD1
TGTGCCAGCAGCATCTCCGGGACAGGGAGGACCGGGGAGCTGTTTTTT
CASSISGTGRTGELFF
>TRBV10-2|TRBJ2-1|-|TRBD1
TGCGCCAGCAGTGATTGGGGACAGTCAAATGAGCAGTTCTTC
CASSDWGQSNEQFF
>TRBV4-1|TRBJ2-2|-|-
TGCGCCAGCAGCCAACAATCCTTGAACACCGGGGAGCTGTTTTTT
CASSQQSLNTGELFF
>TRBV5-1|TRBJ1-1|-|TRBD1
TGCGCCAGCAGCCACAGGGGGCGAGAGGGTGAAGCTTTCTTT
CASSHRGREGEAFF
>TRBV11-2|TRBJ2-3|-|TRBD1
TGTGCCAGCAGCTTAGGGACCGGGACAGCCACAGATACGCAGTATTTT
CASSLGTGTATDTQYF
>TRBV7-2|TRBJ1-4|-|-
TGTGCCAGCAGCGTGTGGGGCGGGACATGGCCTGAAAAACTGTTTTTT
CASSVWGGTWPEKLFF
>TRBV30|TRBJ2-1|-|-
TGTGCCTGGAGTGCCCTCATTTTCAATGAGCAGTTCTTC
CAWSALIFNEQFF
>TRBV5-6|TRBJ1-2|-|-
TGTGCCAGCAGCTTCGGCATTTCTAACTATGGCTACACCTTC
CASSFGISNYGYTF
>TRBV6-5|TRBJ1-1|-|-
TGTGCCAGCATAGGCGGTGGAACCGCTGAAGCTTTCTTT
CASIGGGTAEAFF
>TRBV30|TRBJ1-5|-|-
TGTGCCTGGAGTGTGTCCGGCGGTCAGCCCCAGCATTTT
CAWSVSGGQPQHF
>TRBV30|TRBJ1-1|-|TRBD1
TGTGCCTGGAGACTAGGGGGCAGGGGTACTGAAGCTTTCTTT
CAWRLGGRGTEAFF
>TRBV28|TRBJ1-3|-|-
TGTGCCAGCAGCTCCGTTCCGTACTCTGGAAACACCATATATTTT
CASSSVPYSGNTIYF
>TRBV29-1|TRBJ2-3|-|TRBD1
TGCAGCGTTGGGACAGGGGAAGGGGGCACAGATACGCAGTATTTT
CSVGTGEGGTDTQYF
>TRBV7-8|TRBJ2-2|few|-
TGTGCCAGCAGCTTTACTAGGGACACCGGGGAGCTGTTTTTT
CASSFTRDTGELFF
>TRBV11-2|TRBJ2-1|-|-
TGTGCCAGCAGCTTAGTGCAGGGTTCGAATGAGCAGTTCTTC
CASSLVQGSNEQFF
>TRBV7-2|TRBJ2-2|-|TRBD1
TGTGCCAGCAGTCGCGACAGGGGTGGCACCGGGGAGCTGTTTTTT
CASSRDRGGTGELFF
>TRBV7-2|TRBJ1-1|few|-
TGTGCCAGCAGCTTACAGAGGAAGACTGAAGCTTTCTTT
CASSLQRKTEAFF